Listed below are T cell receptor beta chains from one sample, sequenced in a study of OX40 agonist ivuxolimab in advanced cancers. Data came from immunoSEQ multiplex PCR; TCRdb stores just in-frame clones and leaves some out. This table holds 30,000 or so clones, more than 65% found once. Here the sequenced sample was CD4+ or CD8+ T cells sorted from blood, taken in a trial of the OX40 agonist ivuxolimab. All receptors derive from an adult with an advanced solid tumor such as melanoma, head and neck, liver or kidney cancer. The CDR3 runs from the conserved cysteine through the conserved F or W. Each record gives: D gene, J gene, V gene, clone size, CDR3 DNA, CDR3 protein. D genes are given only for firm matches. A row's size may be missing; if present it is once, few, many or a size class.

d_call: TRBD1; j_call: TRBJ2-5; v_call: TRBV5-8; clone_size: .; cdr3_nt: TGTGCCAGCAGCGGACCCGGGACAGCAACTCAAGAGACCCAGTACTTC; cdr3_aa: CASSGPGTATQETQYF
d_call: TRBD1; j_call: TRBJ1-4; v_call: TRBV5-1; clone_size: .; cdr3_nt: TGCGCCAGCAGCCCTGGGACAGCAACTAATGAAAAACTGTTTTTT; cdr3_aa: CASSPGTATNEKLFF
d_call: TRBD2; j_call: TRBJ2-3; v_call: TRBV6-1; clone_size: .; cdr3_nt: TGTGCCAGCAGCTGGCCTAGCGGGACGGCAGATACGCAGTATTTT; cdr3_aa: CASSWPSGTADTQYF
d_call: TRBD1; j_call: TRBJ2-6; v_call: TRBV18; clone_size: .; cdr3_nt: TGTGCCAGCTCACCACTGGGGACAGGGCTCTCTGGGGCCAACGTCCTGACTTTC; cdr3_aa: CASSPLGTGLSGANVLTF
d_call: TRBD1; j_call: TRBJ1-6; v_call: TRBV30; clone_size: .; cdr3_nt: TGTGCCTGGAGTCGACAGGGAATGGCCCTCCACTTT; cdr3_aa: CAWSRQGMALHF
d_call: TRBD1; j_call: TRBJ2-7; v_call: TRBV6-5; clone_size: .; cdr3_nt: TGTGCCAGCAGCTCCCTTGGGACAGGGGGCTCCGAGCAGTACTTC; cdr3_aa: CASSSLGTGGSEQYF
d_call: .; j_call: TRBJ1-5; v_call: TRBV6-1; clone_size: .; cdr3_nt: TGTGCCAGCAGTGAATGGGGGGGAAGGAAGCCCCAGCATTTT; cdr3_aa: CASSEWGGRKPQHF
d_call: .; j_call: TRBJ2-5; v_call: TRBV6-1; clone_size: once; cdr3_nt: TGTGCCAGCACCCGACTGAGCGCTGGAGAGACCCAGTACTTC; cdr3_aa: CASTRLSAGETQYF
d_call: .; j_call: TRBJ2-5; v_call: TRBV7-2; clone_size: .; cdr3_nt: TGTGCCAGCAGCTTTCCTGGCCACCAAGAGACCCAGTACTTC; cdr3_aa: CASSFPGHQETQYF
d_call: .; j_call: TRBJ1-3; v_call: TRBV7-9; clone_size: .; cdr3_nt: TGTGCCAGCTGGCTGGTTGGCACCTCTGGAAACACCATATATTTT; cdr3_aa: CASWLVGTSGNTIYF
d_call: TRBD2; j_call: TRBJ2-1; v_call: TRBV28; clone_size: .; cdr3_nt: TGTGCCAGCAGTTCGGGGGGGAGCTCCTACAATGAGCAGTTCTTC; cdr3_aa: CASSSGGSSYNEQFF
d_call: TRBD2; j_call: TRBJ2-1; v_call: TRBV7-2; clone_size: .; cdr3_nt: TGTGCCAGCAGCTCACCCGGACTAGCGGGAGGAGCTGGCAATGAGCAGTTCTTC; cdr3_aa: CASSSPGLAGGAGNEQFF
d_call: TRBD1; j_call: TRBJ1-5; v_call: TRBV10-2; clone_size: .; cdr3_nt: TGCGCCAGCCGGACAGGGGTGGATCAGCCCCAGCATTTT; cdr3_aa: CASRTGVDQPQHF
d_call: TRBD2; j_call: TRBJ2-1; v_call: TRBV30; clone_size: .; cdr3_nt: TGTGCCTGGAGCCCACAAAATAGCGGGGGGCGAAACAATGAGCAGTTCTTC; cdr3_aa: CAWSPQNSGGRNNEQFF
d_call: TRBD2; j_call: TRBJ2-1; v_call: TRBV2; clone_size: once; cdr3_nt: TGTGCCAGCGCGGGGGGCATTGAGCAGTTCTTC; cdr3_aa: CASAGGIEQFF
d_call: .; j_call: TRBJ2-1; v_call: TRBV7-6; clone_size: .; cdr3_nt: TGTGCCAGCAGCTTAGATCAGGGTGTCTACAATGAGCAGTTCTTC; cdr3_aa: CASSLDQGVYNEQFF
d_call: TRBD2; j_call: TRBJ2-7; v_call: TRBV7-9; clone_size: .; cdr3_nt: TGTGCCAGCAGCTTAGTTCTTAGCGGGAATAACGAGCAGTACTTC; cdr3_aa: CASSLVLSGNNEQYF
d_call: .; j_call: TRBJ2-5; v_call: TRBV2; clone_size: once; cdr3_nt: TGTGCCAGCAGTGGGGTGGGGCAAGAGACCCAGTACTTC; cdr3_aa: CASSGVGQETQYF
d_call: .; j_call: TRBJ2-2; v_call: TRBV4-1; clone_size: .; cdr3_nt: TGCGCCAGCAGCCAACGGGGAGGTTCCAACACCGGGGAGCTGTTTTTT; cdr3_aa: CASSQRGGSNTGELFF